Following are 25 T cell receptor beta chains from one sample sequenced in a study of Ad26.COV2.S vaccination and SARS-CoV-2 variants (dated by TCRdb to about 2021). The intended sense of this specimen's treatment or condition label: roughly 20 received Ad26.COV2.S at low or high dose, single or two shots; several received placebo; per-sample allocation not given. For vaccine and placebo recipients, repertoires were sequenced using samples collected on day 63 after the first injection. Library creation used the immunoSEQ multiplex PCR assay. The immuneACCESS repertoire file appears here via TCRdb, limited to in-frame rearrangements. These files lack a portion of the clones; in checked studies, under half of the deficit traces to unresolved V genes, and the cause of the others is not known. This sample is represented by roughly 420,000 clones; 80% to 90% of them were singletons. Of the sample, just over 2.5% is held by the ten largest clones.

This sample comprised peripheral blood, obtained in a trial of Ad26.COV2.S vaccine versus placebo. The receptors were gathered from a person aged 18 to 59 who received the Ad26.COV2.S COVID-19 vaccine or a placebo.

The genes are TRBV10-3 and TRBJ2-2; 8 bases line up with TRBD1. Germline V gives CDR1 ENHRY, CDR2 SYGVKD. The CDR3 spans 16 residues. The V gene end was trimmed by 5 bases and the J gene end by 6 bases; junction bases not matched to a gene: 11. Here the CDR3 DNA reads TGTGCCATCAGTAAATCCCCGGGACAGGTATCCGGGGAGCTGTTTTTT. It yields the protein CAISKSPGQVSGELFF.

The V gene is TRBV2, the J gene TRBJ2-7, with D perhaps given as TRBD1 or TRBD2 (7 bases each). Trimming left V 2 bases short and J 5 bases short, with 13 bases between. The germline gives CDR1 SNHLY, CDR2 FYNNEI. The CDR3 runs 14 residues. The CDR3 sequence: CASSERAGGDEQYF. The CDR3, as DNA: TGTGCCAGCAGTGAACGGGCAGGGGGGGACGAGCAGTACTTC.

The count of this clone is one. The rearrangement uses TRBV2 and TRBJ1-2, with D possibly TRBD1 on 6 matching bases. CDR3 length: 13 amino acids. Germline CDR1 reads SNHLY; CDR2 reads FYNNEI. V lost 5 bases and J lost 2, with 9 bases in between. In nucleotides, the CDR3 is TGTGCCAGCAGTACGCAGGGGAACTATGGCTACACCTTC. Protein product: CASSTQGNYGYTF. Complete variable domain (other parts from reference TRBV2 and TRBJ1-2): EPEVTQTPSHQVTQMGQEVILRCVPISNHLYFYWYRQILGQKVEFLVSFYNNEISEKSEIFDDQFSVERPDGSNFTLKIRSTKLEDSAMYFCASSTQGNYGYTFGSGTRLTVV.

The V gene is TRBV7-9, the J gene TRBJ1-3; TRBD1 is a possible D gene (6 bases). From germline, CDR1 is SEHNR and CDR2 FQNEAQ (reference sequence). CDR3 length: 15 amino acids. V lost 2 bases and J 0 bases, leaving 8 bases between the germline ends. The DNA of the CDR3 is TGTGCCAGCAGCTTATCGGGGGCCTCTGGAAACACCATATATTTT. Translated, it gives CASSLSGASGNTIYF.

The rearrangement links TRBV27 to TRBJ2-2; TRBD2 agrees at 12 bases. Germline V CDR1 and CDR2: MNHEY, SMNVEV (reference sequence). J lost 8 bases, V lost 4 bases, and 8 bases had no gene match. This CDR3 contains 16 residues. The CDR3 reads CASSSWTSGDRGELFF. The DNA of the CDR3 is TGTGCCAGCAGTTCTTGGACTAGCGGGGACCGGGGGGAGCTGTTTTTT.

On this clone: The junction shows a germline mismatch at one end, possibly a read error. This rearrangement joins TRBV7-6 to TRBJ2-1; D is perhaps TRBD2 (5 bases). CDR3 length equals 18 residues. Germline-derived CDR1 and CDR2 are SGHVS and FNYEAQ. CDR3 DNA: TGTGCCAGCAGCCTAGCCTCCCTGGGGTCGGCATCCTACAATGAGCAGTTCTTC. It translates to CASSLASLGSASYNEQFF. The whole variable domain, remainder taken from reference TRBV7-6 and TRBJ2-1, is GAGVSQSPRYKVTKRGQDVALRCDPISGHVSLYWYRQALGQGPEFLTYFNYEAQQDKSGLPNDRFSAERPEGSISTLTIQRTEQRDSAMYRCASSLASLGSASYNEQFFGPGTRLTVL.

The chain couples TRBV9 to TRBJ2-1, with D possibly matching TRBD1 (5 bases). The CDR3 is 19 amino acids. Trimming took off 0 bases at V and 4 bases at J, with 23 bases between the two ends. Germline V gene data show CDR1 as SGDLS and CDR2 as YYNGEE. CDR3 nucleotide sequence: TGTGCCAGCAGCGTAGAGGCAGGGCATGGGGAATGGGGATACAATGAGCAGTTCTTC. Translation gives CASSVEAGHGEWGYNEQFF.

This clone showed up just once. V and J are TRBV19 and TRBJ1-2; D call uncertain. V was clipped by 4 bases and J by 5 bases, with 11 bases between them. The CDR3 loop spans 13 amino acids. Per germline, CDR1 LNHDA and CDR2 SQIVND (reference sequence). CDR3 bases: TGTGCCAGTAGTACCCCATGGGGATATGGCTACACCTTC. Translation: CASSTPWGYGYTF.

The chain combines TRBV28 with TRBJ2-3, with 8 bases fitting TRBD2. Germline trimming cut 6 bases from V and 4 bases from J; bases unmatched to any gene: 6. CDR1 is MDHEN and CDR2 is SYDVKM in the germline V gene. This CDR3 is 14 amino acids long. CDR3 DNA sequence: TGTGCCAGCAGCGTCGGGGGGGCAGCAGATACGCAGTATTTT. Translation: CASSVGGAADTQYF. The entire variable domain, with the rest obtained from reference TRBV28 and TRBJ2-3, is as follows: DVKVTQSSRYLVKRTGEKVFLECVQDMDHENMFWYRQDPGLGLRLIYFSYDVKMKEKGDIPEGYSVSREKKERFSLILESASTNQTSMYLCASSVGGAADTQYFGPGTRLTVL.

This chain joins TRBV10-3 and TRBJ1-2, with D possibly TRBD1 on 6 matching bases. The V and J ends lost 10 bases and 6 bases respectively, with 18 bases between them. This CDR3 has 13 residues. Germline CDR1 reads ENHRY; CDR2 reads SYGVKD. CDR3 bases: TGTGCCACCCACTCTAATAGACAGGATGGCTACACCTTC. Protein sequence: CATHSNRQDGYTF.

The rearrangement joins TRBV11-3 to TRBJ2-5, with D perhaps TRBD1 or TRBD2 (5 bases each). V was pared by 5 bases and J by 4 bases, with 20 bases between. CDR3 length: 16 amino acids. Germline-derived CDR1 and CDR2 are SGHNT and YENEEA. The CDR3 sequence: CASSESQGYSVETQYF. CDR3 DNA: TGTGCCAGCAGCGAAAGTCAGGGATATAGCGTAGAGACCCAGTACTTC.

The rearrangement joins TRBV19 to TRBJ2-2, with a possible D match to TRBD1 (6 bases). Between the trimmed V and J ends, which lost 7 bases and 1 base, there was a span of 13 bases. The CDR3 contains 15 residues. Germline V lookup: CDR1 LNHDA, CDR2 SQIVND (reference sequence). CDR3 region: CASTRLDRNTGELFF. The DNA for the CDR3 is TGTGCCAGTACCCGGCTGGACAGGAACACCGGGGAGCTGTTTTTT.

The chain is built from TRBV18 and TRBJ1-1, with TRBD1 as a possible D gene (5 bases). Germline loops: CDR1 KGHSH, CDR2 LQKENI. The CDR3 runs 17 residues. Trimming stripped 9 bases from V and 3 bases from J, with 26 bases between. CDR3 sequence reads: CASTTTSPGPGDTEAFF. CDR3 bases: TGTGCCAGTACCACCACGAGCCCGGGCCCGGGGGACACTGAAGCTTTCTTT.

The V call is TRBV12-5, the J call TRBJ1-1; D possibly corresponds to TRBD1 (5 bases). This CDR3 spans 15 amino acids. The germline V and J ends were trimmed by 4 bases and 2 bases, with 14 bases remaining between them. Germline assignment: CDR1 LGHNT and CDR2 FRNRAP. CDR3 DNA sequence: TGTGCTAGTGGTTGGTGGGGCCTATTCAACACTGAAGCTTTCTTT. Its protein product is CASGWWGLFNTEAFF.

The rearrangement links TRBV7-2 to TRBJ2-2, with TRBD2 matching over 8 bases. V lost 8 bases to trimming and J lost 7 bases; unmatched junction nucleotides: 15. CDR3 length equals 16 residues. Germline lookup yields CDR1 SGHTA and CDR2 FQGNSA. The CDR3 spells CASETVFGRAHGELFF. The CDR3 bases are TGTGCCAGCGAAACGGTTTTCGGGAGGGCGCACGGGGAGCTGTTTTTT.

The chain carries TRBV19 and TRBJ1-6, with no clear D. Trimming left V 1 base short and J 2 bases short, with 6 bases between. CDR3 length: 15 residues. Looked up from germline, CDR1 is LNHDA and CDR2 is SQIVND (reference sequence). The chain's CDR3 is CASSIARPYNSPLHF. CDR3 nucleotide sequence: TGTGCCAGTAGTATAGCTCGGCCCTATAATTCACCCCTCCACTTT. Together with reference TRBV19 and TRBJ1-6, the CDR3 gives the full variable domain: DGGITQSPKYLFRKEGQNVTLSCEQNLNHDAMYWYRQDPGQGLRLIYYSQIVNDFQKGDIAEGYSVSREKKESFPLTVTSAQKNPTAFYLCASSIARPYNSPLHFGNGTRLTVT.

The chain links TRBV6-2 or TRBV6-3 to TRBJ2-2; 8 bases are a match to TRBD1. V shed 5 bases and J 4 bases; nucleotides not matched to a gene: 3. Germline CDR1 reads MNHEY; CDR2 reads SVGEGT. The CDR3 contains 14 residues. CDR3 loop: CASSRDRPTGELFF. CDR3 sequence (DNA): TGTGCCAGCAGTCGGGACAGGCCCACCGGGGAGCTGTTTTTT.

With respect to this clone: Additional DNA sequences in this sample encode the identical CDR3. The chain links TRBV2 to TRBJ1-2; maybe TRBD1 (5 bases). The length of the CDR3 is 13 residues. CDR1 and CDR2 (germline): SNHLY, FYNNEI. The V gene lost 6 bases and the J gene lost 1 base, with 9 bases spanning the gap. CDR3 DNA sequence: TGTGCCAGCAGGCGGGACGTTAACTATGGCTACACCTTC. Translating it yields CASRRDVNYGYTF.

The CDR3 DNA is TGTGCCAGTAGTACCGGGACGGCCGGTACCGGGGAGCTGTTTTTT. Translation gives CASSTGTAGTGELFF. The rearrangement joins TRBV19 to TRBJ2-2, with D perhaps matching TRBD1 or TRBD2 (5 bases each). CDR1 is LNHDA, CDR2 SQIVND, per germline (reference sequence). V lost 4 bases and J 5 bases, leaving 14 bases between the germline ends. This CDR3 is 15 amino acids long.

This chain joins TRBV19 and TRBJ2-1; D is unclear. The CDR3 contains 16 residues. Germline CDR1 is LNHDA and CDR2 is SQIVND (reference sequence). Trimming removed 2 bases at V and 6 bases at J, with 17 bases between. The CDR3 bases are TGTGCCAGTAGTATATCCCCGGGCTCTTCTCCCAATGAGCAGTTCTTC. Its translation: CASSISPGSSPNEQFF. Full variable domain (rest looked up from reference TRBV19 and TRBJ2-1): DGGITQSPKYLFRKEGQNVTLSCEQNLNHDAMYWYRQDPGQGLRLIYYSQIVNDFQKGDIAEGYSVSREKKESFPLTVTSAQKNPTAFYLCASSISPGSSPNEQFFGPGTRLTVL.

This chain joins TRBV10-3 and TRBJ2-7, with unresolved D. The CDR3 sequence is 14 residues long. Germline lookup yields CDR1 ENHRY and CDR2 SYGVKD. Trimming cost V 3 bases and J 2 bases, with 11 bases left between them. CDR3 loop: CAISDPGRAYEQYV. The CDR3 DNA sequence: TGTGCCATCAGTGACCCCGGACGGGCCTACGAGCAGTACGTC.

The chain is built from TRBV9 and TRBJ1-2; 7 bases align to TRBD1. The junction had 7 bases not matched to a gene; V was cut back by 4 bases and J by 4 bases. Looked up from germline, CDR1 is SGDLS and CDR2 is YYNGEE. This CDR3 region has 14 residues. The DNA of the CDR3 is TGTGCCAGCAGCAACCTGCCAGGGGGCTATGGCTACACCTTC. Its protein is CASSNLPGGYGYTF.

V gene TRBV20-1 combines with J gene TRBJ2-5, with D unresolved. Germline loops: CDR1 DFQATT, CDR2 SNEGSKA (reference sequence). Trimming took off 6 bases at V and 7 bases at J, with 12 bases between the two ends. The CDR3 has 11 residues. This CDR3 is CSAPTGRTQYF. CDR3 nucleotides: TGCAGTGCCCCGACCGGAAGGACCCAGTACTTC.

The chain combines TRBV13 with TRBJ2-5, with unresolved D. The CDR3 consists of 13 residues. The germline gives CDR1 PRHDT, CDR2 FYEKMQ (reference sequence). V was clipped by 1 base and J by 1 base, with 4 bases between them. The CDR3 reads CASSLAPQETQYF. The CDR3 DNA reads as TGTGCCAGCAGCTTAGCCCCCCAAGAGACCCAGTACTTC.

CDR3 loop: CASSEPRGGRNYGYTF. The CDR3 region has the DNA TGTGCCAGCAGTGAACCTCGGGGGGGGCGAAACTATGGCTACACCTTC. V is TRBV28 and J is TRBJ1-2; TRBD1 is a possible D gene (6 bases). In germline, CDR1 is MDHEN, CDR2 SYDVKM. This CDR3 comprises 16 residues. Trimming removed 5 bases from V and 2 bases from J, with 18 bases in between.